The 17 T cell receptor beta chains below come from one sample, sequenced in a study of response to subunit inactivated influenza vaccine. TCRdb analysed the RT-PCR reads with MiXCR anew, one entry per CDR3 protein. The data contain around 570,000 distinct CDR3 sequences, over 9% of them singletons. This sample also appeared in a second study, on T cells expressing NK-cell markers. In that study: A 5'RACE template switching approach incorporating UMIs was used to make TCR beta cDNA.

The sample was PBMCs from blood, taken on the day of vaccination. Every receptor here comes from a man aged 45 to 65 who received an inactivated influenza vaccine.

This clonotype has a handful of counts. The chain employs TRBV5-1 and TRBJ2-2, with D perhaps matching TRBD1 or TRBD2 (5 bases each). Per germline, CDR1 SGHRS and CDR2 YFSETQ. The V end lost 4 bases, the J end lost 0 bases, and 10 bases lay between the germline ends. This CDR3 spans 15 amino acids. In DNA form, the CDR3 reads TGCGCCAGCAGCGTCGGGACCACGAACACCGGGGAGCTGTTTTTT. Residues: CASSVGTTNTGELFF.

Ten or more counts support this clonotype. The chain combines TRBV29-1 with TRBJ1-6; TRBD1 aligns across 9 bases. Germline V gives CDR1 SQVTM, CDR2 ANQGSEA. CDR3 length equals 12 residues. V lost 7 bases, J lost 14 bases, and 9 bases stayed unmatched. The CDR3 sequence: CSASLGQGTLHF. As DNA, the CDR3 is TGCAGCGCCAGCCTGGGACAGGGCACCCTCCACTTT.

The CDR3 DNA is TGCAGTGCTAGAGATAGAAGCTCCGATGAGCAGTTCTTC. Translation: CSARDRSSDEQFF. This chain uses TRBV20-1 with TRBJ2-1; D remains ambiguous. V lost 0 bases and J 8 bases, leaving 11 bases between the germline ends. The CDR3 totals 13 residues. Germline CDR1 reads DFQATT; CDR2 reads SNEGSKA (reference sequence).

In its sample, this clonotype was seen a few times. The DNA for the CDR3 is TGTGCCAGCAGCGACCTCCGGGACCCCTTTGAGGGCTCCTACAATGAGCAGTTCTTC. Protein product: CASSDLRDPFEGSYNEQFF. The genes are TRBV11-1 and TRBJ2-1; tentatively, D is TRBD1 or TRBD2 (5 bases each). CDR3 length: 19 amino acids. The germline V gene has CDR1 SGHAT and CDR2 FQDESV (reference sequence). Trimming took 5 bases from V and 0 from J, leaving 23 bases between them.

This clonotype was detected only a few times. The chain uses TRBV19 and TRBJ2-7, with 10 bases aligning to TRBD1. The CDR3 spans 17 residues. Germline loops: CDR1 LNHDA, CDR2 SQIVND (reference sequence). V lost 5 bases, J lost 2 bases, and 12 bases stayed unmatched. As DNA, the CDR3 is TGTGCCAGTAGTCCTCACTCAACCGGGACAGGGGCCTACGAGCAGTACTTC. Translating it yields CASSPHSTGTGAYEQYF.

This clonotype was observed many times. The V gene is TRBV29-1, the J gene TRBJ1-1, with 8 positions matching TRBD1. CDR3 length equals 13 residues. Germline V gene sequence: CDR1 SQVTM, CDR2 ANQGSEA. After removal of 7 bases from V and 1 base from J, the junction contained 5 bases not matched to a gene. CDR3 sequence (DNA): TGCAGCGCCCTCGGACAGGGGAACACTGAAGCTTTCTTT. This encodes CSALGQGNTEAFF.

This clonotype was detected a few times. CDR3 in amino acids: CASSLVSAGHLAYEQYF. The CDR3 bases are TGTGCCAGCAGCTTAGTTTCGGCAGGGCATCTCGCCTACGAGCAGTACTTC. The V call is TRBV7-2, the J call TRBJ2-7; tentative D call: TRBD1 (5 bases). This CDR3 spans 17 amino acids. The germline V and J ends were trimmed by 1 base and 2 bases, with 18 bases remaining between them. Germline CDR1 is SGHTA and CDR2 is FQGNSA.

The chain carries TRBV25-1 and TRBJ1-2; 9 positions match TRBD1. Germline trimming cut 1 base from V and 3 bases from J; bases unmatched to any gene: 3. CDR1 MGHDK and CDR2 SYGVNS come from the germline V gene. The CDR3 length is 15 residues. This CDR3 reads CASSELWDRDYGYTF. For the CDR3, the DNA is TGTGCCAGCAGTGAATTGTGGGACAGGGACTATGGCTACACCTTC.

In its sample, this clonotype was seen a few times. The CDR3 DNA reads TGCAGTGCTAGAGATCCCCCATTATCTGAGCAGTTCTTC. It encodes CSARDPPLSEQFF. This chain connects TRBV20-1 to TRBJ2-1; D not certain. CDR1 is DFQATT, CDR2 SNEGSKA, per germline (reference sequence). Trimming took off 0 bases at V and 9 bases at J, with 12 bases between the two ends. The CDR3 length is 13 residues.

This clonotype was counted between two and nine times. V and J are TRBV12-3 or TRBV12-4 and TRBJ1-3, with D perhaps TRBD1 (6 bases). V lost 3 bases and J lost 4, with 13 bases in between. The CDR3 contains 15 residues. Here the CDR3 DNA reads TGTGCCAGCAGTTTGGGGGGGGCGTTAGGAAACACCATATATTTT. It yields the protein CASSLGGALGNTIYF.

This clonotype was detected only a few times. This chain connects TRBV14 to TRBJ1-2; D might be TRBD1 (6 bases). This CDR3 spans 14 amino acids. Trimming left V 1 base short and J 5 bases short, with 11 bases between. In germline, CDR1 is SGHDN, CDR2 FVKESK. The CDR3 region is CASSQGTVPYGYTF. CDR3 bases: TGTGCCAGCAGCCAAGGGACAGTTCCTTATGGCTACACCTTC. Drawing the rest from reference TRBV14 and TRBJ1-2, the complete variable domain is EAGVTQFPSHSVIEKGQTVTLRCDPISGHDNLYWYRRVMGKEIKFLLHFVKESKQDESGMPNNRFLAERTGGTYSTLKVQPAELEDSGVYFCASSQGTVPYGYTFGSGTRLTVV.

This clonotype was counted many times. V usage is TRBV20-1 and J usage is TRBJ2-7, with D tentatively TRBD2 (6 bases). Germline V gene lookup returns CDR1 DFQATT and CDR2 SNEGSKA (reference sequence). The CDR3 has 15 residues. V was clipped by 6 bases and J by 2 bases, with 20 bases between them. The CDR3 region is CSAPPGGEVTYEQYF. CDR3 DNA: TGCAGTGCCCCGCCCGGAGGGGAAGTGACCTACGAGCAGTACTTC.

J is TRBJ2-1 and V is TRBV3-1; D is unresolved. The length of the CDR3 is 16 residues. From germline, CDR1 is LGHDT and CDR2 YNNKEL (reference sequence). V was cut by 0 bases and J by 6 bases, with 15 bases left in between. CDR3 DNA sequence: TGTGCCAGCAGCCAAGATCTTGCGGTTCCTTGCAATGAGCAGTTCTTC. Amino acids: CASSQDLAVPCNEQFF.

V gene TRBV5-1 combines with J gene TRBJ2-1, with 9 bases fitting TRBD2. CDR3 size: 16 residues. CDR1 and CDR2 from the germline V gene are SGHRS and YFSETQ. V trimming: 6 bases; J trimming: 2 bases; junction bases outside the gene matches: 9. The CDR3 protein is CASTLGGGGAYNEQFF. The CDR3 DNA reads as TGCGCCAGCACCCTTGGCGGCGGGGGGGCCTACAATGAGCAGTTCTTC. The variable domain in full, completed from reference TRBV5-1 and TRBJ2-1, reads KAGVTQTPRYLIKTRGQQVTLSCSPISGHRSVSWYQQTPGQGLQFLFEYFSETQRNKGNFPGRFSGRQFSNSRSEMNVSTLELGDSALYLCASTLGGGGAYNEQFFGPGTRLTVL.

CDR3 DNA: TGCAGTGCTATTACAGGGGGTGTGAACACTGAAGCTTTCTTT. This translates into CSAITGGVNTEAFF. The rearrangement uses TRBV20-1 and TRBJ1-1, with 8 nucleotides matching TRBD1. After removal of 4 bases from V and 0 bases from J, the junction contained 4 bases not matched to a gene. From germline, CDR1 is DFQATT and CDR2 SNEGSKA (reference sequence). The CDR3 is 14 residues long.

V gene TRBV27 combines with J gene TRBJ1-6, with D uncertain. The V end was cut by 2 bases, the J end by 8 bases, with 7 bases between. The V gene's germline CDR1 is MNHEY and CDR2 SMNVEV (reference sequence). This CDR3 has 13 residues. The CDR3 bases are TGTGCCAGCAGTTTAATGAGTTATTCACCCCTCCACTTT. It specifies CASSLMSYSPLHF.

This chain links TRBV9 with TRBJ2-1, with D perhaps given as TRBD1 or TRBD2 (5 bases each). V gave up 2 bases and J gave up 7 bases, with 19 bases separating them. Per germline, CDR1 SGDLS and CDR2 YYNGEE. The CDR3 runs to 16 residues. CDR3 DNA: TGTGCCAGCAGCGTCTCCCGGGACCCCATTGGAAATGAGCAGTTCTTC. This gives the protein CASSVSRDPIGNEQFF.